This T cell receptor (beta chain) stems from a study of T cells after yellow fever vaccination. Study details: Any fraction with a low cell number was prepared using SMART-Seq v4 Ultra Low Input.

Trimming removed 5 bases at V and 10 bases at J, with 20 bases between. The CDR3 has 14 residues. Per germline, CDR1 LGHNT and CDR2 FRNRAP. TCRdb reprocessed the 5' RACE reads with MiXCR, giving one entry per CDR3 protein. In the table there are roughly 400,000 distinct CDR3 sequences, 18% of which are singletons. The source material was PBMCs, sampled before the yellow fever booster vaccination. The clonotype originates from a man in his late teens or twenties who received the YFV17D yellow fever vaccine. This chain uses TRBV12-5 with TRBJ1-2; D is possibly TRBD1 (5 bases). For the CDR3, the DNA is TGTGCTAGTGGTGCCCAGGGTGGCCAGGAAGACTACACCTTC. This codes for CASGAQGGQEDYTF.